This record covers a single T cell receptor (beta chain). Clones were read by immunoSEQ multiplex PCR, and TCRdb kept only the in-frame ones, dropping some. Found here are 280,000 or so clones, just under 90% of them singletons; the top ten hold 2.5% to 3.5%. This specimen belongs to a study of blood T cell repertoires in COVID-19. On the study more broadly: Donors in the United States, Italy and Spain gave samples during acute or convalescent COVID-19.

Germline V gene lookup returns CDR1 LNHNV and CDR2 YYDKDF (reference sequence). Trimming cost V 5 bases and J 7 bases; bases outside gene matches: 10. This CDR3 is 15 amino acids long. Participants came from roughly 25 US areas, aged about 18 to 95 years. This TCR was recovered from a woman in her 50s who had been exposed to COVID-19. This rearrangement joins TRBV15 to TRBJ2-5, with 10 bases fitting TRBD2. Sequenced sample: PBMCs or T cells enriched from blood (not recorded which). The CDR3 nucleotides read TGTGCCACCAGCGGCACGGGACTAGCGCATGGGACCCAGTACTTC. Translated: CATSGTGLAHGTQYF.